The present T cell receptor beta chain was sequenced within a study of CD8+CD57+ T cells in acquired aplastic anemia. Across the study: Average CD4+ read depth in healthy donors was about 9.8 million reads.

This clonotype was seen ten or more times. Its antigen is unknown. Study-wide points: It was found that twenty-nine CD8+ CDR3 sequences were shared between patients and controls.

The study profiled TCR beta VDJ and CDR3 using genomic DNA as template. TCRdb called the reads again in MiXCR, with one record for every CDR3 protein. This sample has about 400,000 distinct CDR3 sequences, with about two thirds found just once. Germline V gives CDR1 DFQATT, CDR2 SNEGSKA (reference sequence). Germline trimming cut 4 bases from V and 10 bases from J; bases unmatched to any gene: 12. CDR3 length: 15 amino acids. V and J are TRBV20-1 and TRBJ1-4; 10 bases fit TRBD1. Sequenced material: sorted CD4+, CD8+, or CD8+CD57+ T cells (not recorded which) from PBMCs. This receptor was obtained from a human donor in good health, serving as a control. The CDR3 loop reads CSAKVPGQGLGKLFF. DNA of the CDR3: TGCAGTGCTAAGGTTCCGGGACAGGGGCTAGGAAAACTGTTTTTT.